The rows below give T cell receptor beta chains drawn from one sample of a study of T cells in Graves' hyperthyroidism and ophthalmopathy. MiXCR was run by TCRdb on the multiplex PCR reads, yielding one entry per CDR3 protein. The data hold 640,000 or so distinct CDR3 sequences, with more than 13% observed a single time. Sequencing input: blood. These receptors were collected from a woman younger than 35 with Graves' ophthalmopathy. Both conserved end residues are part of each CDR3. D genes are given only for firm matches. Clone size is given for some rows only: seen once, a few or many times, or a class if the clone is expanded.

len,v_gene,j_gene,d_gene,abundance,CDR3aa,CDR3nt
14,TRBV6-2/TRBV6-3,TRBJ2-5,.,many,CASETIRSQETQYF,TGTGCCAGCGAGACTATAAGGAGCCAAGAGACCCAGTACTTC
14,TRBV28,TRBJ1-1,.,few,CASTLTGRNTEAFF,TGTGCCAGCACCTTAACCGGTAGGAACACTGAAGCTTTCTTT
16,TRBV2,TRBJ2-5,TRBD2,many,CASSESSGSPGETQYF,TGTGCCAGCAGTGAATCTAGCGGGAGTCCGGGAGAGACCCAGTACTTC
16,TRBV20-1,TRBJ1-2,.,many,CSARVAETALLYGYTF,TGCAGTGCTAGAGTTGCCGAGACAGCGCTTCTCTATGGCTACACCTTC
12,TRBV28,TRBJ1-2,.,many,CASRTGNYGYTF,TGTGCCAGCAGGACAGGCAACTATGGCTACACCTTC
16,TRBV6-6,TRBJ2-7,TRBD2,many,CASSYLGTSGVYEQYF,TGTGCCAGCAGTTACCTCGGGACTAGCGGAGTCTACGAGCAGTACTTC
13,TRBV12-5,TRBJ2-7,.,few,CASGPRSPYEQYF,TGTGCTAGTGGTCCCCGCTCTCCCTACGAGCAGTACTTC
14,TRBV4-3,TRBJ2-3,.,few,CASSRWGPTDTQYF,TGCGCCAGCAGCCGGTGGGGGCCGACAGATACGCAGTATTTT
13,TRBV20-1,TRBJ2-7,.,many,CSAREQGSYEQYF,TGCAGTGCTAGAGAACAGGGTTCCTACGAGCAGTACTTC
18,TRBV6-2/TRBV6-3,TRBJ2-7,TRBD2,many,CASSTGGTSGSLRYEQYF,TGTGCCAGCAGTACAGGTGGGACTAGCGGGAGCCTTCGCTACGAGCAGTACTTC
14,TRBV30,TRBJ2-1,.,many,CAWSSGNSYNEQFF,TGTGCCTGGAGTTCGGGAAACTCCTACAATGAGCAGTTCTTC
14,TRBV28,TRBJ2-7,TRBD1,many,CASSAPGQSYEQYF,TGTGCCAGCAGTGCTCCGGGACAGTCCTACGAGCAGTACTTC
12,TRBV28,TRBJ1-2,.,many,CASTNRVGGYTF,TGTGCCAGCACCAACAGGGTCGGGGGCTACACCTTC
15,TRBV6-1,TRBJ2-5,.,many,CASNLYRGREETQYF,TGTGCCAGCAATTTATACAGGGGGAGGGAAGAGACCCAGTACTTC
14,TRBV29-1,TRBJ2-1,TRBD2,few,CSVAGLAGYNEQFF,TGCAGCGTGGCTGGACTAGCGGGATACAATGAGCAGTTCTTC
16,TRBV13,TRBJ2-7,TRBD1,many,CASSLPLTRGRGEQYF,TGTGCCAGCAGCTTACCCCTAACCAGGGGGCGAGGCGAGCAGTACTTC
15,TRBV4-1,TRBJ2-7,.,.,CASSQDITRSYEQYF,TGCGCCAGCAGCCAAGACATTACTCGGAGCTACGAGCAGTACTTC
15,TRBV12-3/TRBV12-4,TRBJ2-1,TRBD1,many,CASGGTGGSYNEQFF,TGTGCCAGCGGTGGGACAGGGGGCAGCTACAATGAGCAGTTCTTC
16,TRBV7-3,TRBJ2-3,.,few,CASSLNSYGYTDTQYF,TGTGCCAGCAGCTTAAATTCCTACGGATACACAGATACGCAGTATTTT
16,TRBV28,TRBJ2-1,TRBD1,.,CASSSAQGRGNDEQFF,TGTGCCAGCAGCTCCGCACAGGGGCGAGGAAATGATGAGCAGTTCTTC
14,TRBV20-1,TRBJ2-7,TRBD1,few,CSATKGQLTYEQYF,TGCAGTGCTACCAAGGGACAGCTTACCTACGAGCAGTACTTC
17,TRBV15,TRBJ2-7,.,few,CATSRAIERPSSYEQYF,TGTGCCACCAGCAGAGCCATCGAGCGGCCCAGCTCCTACGAGCAGTACTTC
13,TRBV6-1,TRBJ2-1,.,many,CASSLFTDNEQFF,TGTGCCAGCAGTCTCTTCACAGACAATGAGCAGTTCTTC
17,TRBV9,TRBJ2-5,TRBD2,.,CASSRTSGPGYQETQYF,TGTGCCAGCAGCCGGACTAGCGGGCCCGGGTACCAAGAGACCCAGTACTTC
17,TRBV6-6,TRBJ1-1,TRBD1,many,CASSYRTGGRENTEAFF,TGTGCCAGCAGTTACAGGACAGGGGGCCGGGAGAACACTGAAGCTTTCTTT
12,TRBV24-1,TRBJ1-1,.,.,CATESGDTEAFF,TGTGCCACCGAGTCGGGGGACACTGAAGCTTTCTTT
12,TRBV19,TRBJ1-5,.,many,CASSVIDQPQHF,TGTGCCAGTAGTGTGATCGATCAGCCCCAGCATTTT
14,TRBV11-3,TRBJ1-2,.,many,CASSRLASRQSGTF,TGTGCCAGCAGCCGTCTTGCCTCGCGACAGAGCGGGACCTTC
20,TRBV7-8,TRBJ2-3,TRBD1,.,CASSLAPGQGPKLSTDTQYF,TGTGCCAGCAGCTTAGCACCGGGACAGGGACCCAAATTAAGCACAGATACGCAGTATTTT
12,TRBV2,TRBJ2-7,.,many,CASGVGDYEQYF,TGTGCCAGCGGGGTGGGAGACTACGAGCAGTACTTC
15,TRBV20-1,TRBJ2-7,.,many,CSARGSGHGYYEQYF,TGCAGTGCTAGGGGGAGCGGGCACGGTTACTACGAGCAGTACTTC
15,TRBV7-8,TRBJ2-5,.,once,CASSYGSSYQETQYF,TGTGCCAGCAGCTACGGGTCCTCGTACCAAGAGACCCAGTACTTC
15,TRBV5-1,TRBJ1-1,TRBD1,.,CASSLEYRGLTEAFF,TGCGCCAGCAGCTTGGAGTACAGGGGGCTCACTGAAGCTTTCTTT
16,TRBV14,TRBJ2-7,.,.,CASSQDCSHGGCEQYF,TGTGCCAGCAGCCAAGATTGCTCACACGGTGGGTGCGAGCAGTACTTC
16,TRBV7-9,TRBJ2-1,TRBD2,.,CASLSGVVGKDNEQFF,TGTGCCAGCCTCAGCGGGGTGGTGGGAAAGGACAATGAGCAGTTCTTC
18,TRBV2,TRBJ2-2,TRBD2,many,CASSFGTSGVPDTGELFF,TGTGCCAGCAGCTTTGGGACTAGCGGAGTTCCAGACACCGGGGAGCTGTTTTTT
15,TRBV12-3/TRBV12-4,TRBJ2-3,TRBD2,many,CASSAKRDKGDTQYF,TGTGCCAGCAGCGCGAAGCGGGATAAGGGGGATACGCAGTATTTT
15,TRBV6-2/TRBV6-3,TRBJ1-1,.,many,CASSPLRAGNTEAFF,TGTGCCAGCAGTCCACTAAGGGCCGGGAACACTGAAGCTTTCTTT
14,TRBV7-9,TRBJ2-5,TRBD1,many,CASNRQGWQETQYF,TGTGCCAGCAACCGACAGGGTTGGCAAGAGACCCAGTACTTC
15,TRBV24-1,TRBJ2-5,TRBD1,many,CATSDPGQGLGTQYF,TGTGCCACCAGTGACCCGGGACAGGGCCTTGGGACCCAGTACTTC